This T cell receptor (beta chain) stems from a study of patients and donors after allogeneic stem cell transplantation. The CDR3 has 16 residues. CDR1 is SGDLS, CDR2 YYNGEE, per germline. Deletions cut 4 bases from V and 9 bases from J, with 23 bases between. TCRdb independently ran MiXCR on the RT-PCR reads; one entry per CDR3 protein. The data contain about 960,000 distinct CDR3 sequences, 15% to 20% of them seen just once; the ten biggest clones take up 5.5% to 6.5%. This clonotype was seen more than once but under ten times. The sequence was obtained from a human donor who was either an allogeneic HSCT recipient or a stem cell or donor lymphocyte infusion donor (not recorded which). It is not recorded whose cells these are; they may come from a transplant donor. V gene TRBV9 combines with J gene TRBJ1-3; D is perhaps TRBD1 (6 bases). Sequencing input: blood, either unsorted or a sorted T cell fraction (not recorded which). The CDR3 DNA sequence: TGTGCCAGCAGCCCGCAAATGACAGGCCTAGGAGCCACCATATATTTT. Amino acids: CASSPQMTGLGATIYF.